The 24 T cell receptor beta chains given below trace back to one sample, sequenced in a study of blood T cell repertoires in COVID-19. Here immunoSEQ multiplex PCR was the method, and the copy in TCRdb shows in-frame clones only, minus some. The table includes some 99,000 clones, 85% to 90% detected once. The material sequenced was peripheral blood. The receptor source for this set is a woman aged 55-75 years in a cohort sampled during active or convalescent COVID-19.

The CDR3 bases are TGTGCCAGCAGTACCCGGACAGGGCCAAACACCGGGGAGCTGTTTTTT. The encoded protein is CASSTRTGPNTGELFF. The chain is built from TRBV28 and TRBJ2-2; 8 bases fit TRBD1. The length of the CDR3 is 16 residues. CDR1 is MDHEN and CDR2 is SYDVKM in the germline V gene. V was pared by 5 bases and J by 2 bases, with 7 bases of the junction left unmatched.

The chain combines TRBV5-6 with TRBJ2-7; no clear D. There are 15 residues in the CDR3. V was cut by 1 base and J by 0 bases, with 11 bases left in between. Germline V lookup: CDR1 SGHDT, CDR2 YYEEEE. CDR3 in amino acids: CASSLLGRSSYEQYF. The CDR3 bases are TGTGCCAGCAGCTTGCTAGGTAGGAGCTCCTACGAGCAGTACTTC.

The genes are TRBV23-1 and TRBJ2-2, with TRBD2 matching 7 bases. TRBV23-1 is marked as an open reading frame, function uncertain. This CDR3 contains 14 residues. V lost 11 bases and J lost 0; bases outside the gene matches: 6. Here the CDR3 reads CAYRRETNTGELFF. DNA of the CDR3: TGCGCCTACAGGCGGGAGACGAACACCGGGGAGCTGTTTTTT.

The CDR3 is CASSRQGGSYEQYF. The CDR3 coding sequence is TGTGCCAGCAGTCGACAGGGGGGCTCCTACGAGCAGTACTTC. The gene calls are TRBV25-1 and TRBJ2-7; 9 nucleotides line up with TRBD1. CDR1 is MGHDK, CDR2 SYGVNS, per germline. The CDR3 length is 14 residues. V dropped 5 bases and J dropped 0; count of bases not matched to a gene: 2.

This chain connects TRBV5-5 to TRBJ1-4; D gene unclear. Per germline, CDR1 SGHKS and CDR2 YYEKEE (reference sequence). This CDR3 is 14 amino acids long. V was trimmed by 4 bases and J by 0 bases, leaving 7 bases between them. The CDR3 DNA is TGTGCCAGCAGCCGCGGTGCAACTAATGAAAAACTGTTTTTT. Protein sequence: CASSRGATNEKLFF.

This clone was detected only a few times. This rearrangement joins TRBV5-4 to TRBJ2-5; 8 bases are a match to TRBD2. The CDR3 has 18 amino acids. CDR1 is SGHNT and CDR2 is YYREEE in the germline V gene (reference sequence). The V and J ends lost 0 bases and 4 bases, in that order; junction bases with no gene match: 14. The CDR3 sequence: CASSLGVTSETGRETQYF. The CDR3 nucleotides are TGTGCCAGCAGCTTGGGGGTGACTAGCGAGACGGGAAGAGAGACCCAGTACTTC.

The genes are TRBV6-5 and TRBJ1-1, with TRBD1 matching over 10 bases. After removal of 3 bases from V and 7 bases from J, the junction contained 2 bases not matched to a gene. CDR3 length: 13 residues. Germline lookup yields CDR1 MNHEY and CDR2 SVGAGI. The CDR3 coding sequence is TGTGCCAGCAGTTATGGGGACAGGGGTGAAGCTTTCTTT. Translation: CASSYGDRGEAFF.

The V gene is TRBV19, the J gene TRBJ2-4; no definite D call. V lost 1 base to trimming and J lost 0 bases, with 13 bases between them. Germline values: CDR1 LNHDA, CDR2 SQIVND (reference sequence). This CDR3 is 17 amino acids long. The CDR3 DNA is TGTGCCAGTAGTATAGTCAGCAGACACATAGCCAAAAACATTCAGTACTTC. Translated, it gives CASSIVSRHIAKNIQYF.

The gene calls are TRBV19 and TRBJ2-5; 9 bases map to TRBD1. Germline CDR1 and CDR2: LNHDA and SQIVND (reference sequence). The CDR3 has 15 residues. Losses at the gene ends were 5 bases for V and 5 bases for J; bases not matched to a gene: 9. CDR3 nucleotides: TGTGCCAGTAGTGTCACAGGGGGCTCCGGGGAGACCCAGTACTTC. This encodes CASSVTGGSGETQYF.

The chain is built from TRBV4-1 and TRBJ2-3, with 11 bases identical to TRBD2. The J segment lost 3 bases and the V segment lost 4 bases, leaving 3 bases of the junction unmatched. This CDR3 comprises 15 residues. Germline V CDR1 and CDR2: MGHRA, YSYEKL. The DNA for the CDR3 is TGCGCCAGCAGCCGACTAGCGGGGAGGACAGATACGCAGTATTTT. Translation: CASSRLAGRTDTQYF.

The CDR3 spells CASTERAGVYNEQFF. In DNA form, the CDR3 reads TGTGCCAGCACCGAAAGGGCGGGAGTGTACAATGAGCAGTTCTTC. The chain links TRBV27 to TRBJ2-1, with 7 bases matching TRBD2. V dropped 7 bases and J dropped 4; count of bases not matched to a gene: 10. The CDR3 consists of 15 residues. From germline, CDR1 is MNHEY and CDR2 SMNVEV (reference sequence).

V gene TRBV5-6 combines with J gene TRBJ2-5; no clear D gene. Trimming pared 0 bases from V and 9 bases from J, leaving 15 bases between. Looked up from germline, CDR1 is SGHDT and CDR2 is YYEEEE. The CDR3 is 14 residues long. CDR3 bases: TGTGCCAGCAGCTTGGCCGGCTCGCCCGCGGCCCAGTACTTC. It encodes CASSLAGSPAAQYF. The whole variable domain, remainder taken from reference TRBV5-6 and TRBJ2-5, is DAGVTQSPTHLIKTRGQQVTLRCSPKSGHDTVSWYQQALGQGPQFIFQYYEEEERQRGNFPDRFSGHQFPNYSSELNVNALLLGDSALYLCASSLAGSPAAQYFGPGTRLLVL.

This clone was recorded once. The chain uses TRBV9 and TRBJ2-1, with 7 bases matching TRBD2. The trim removed 2 bases at V and 6 bases at J, leaving 5 bases unmatched. There are 14 residues in the CDR3. In germline, CDR1 is SGDLS, CDR2 YYNGEE. For the CDR3, the DNA is TGTGCCAGCAGCGTGGCGGGAGCGGTCAATGAGCAGTTCTTC. Translation gives CASSVAGAVNEQFF.

The V call is TRBV28, the J call TRBJ2-1; 9 bases fit TRBD2. Losses at the gene ends were 3 bases for V and 4 bases for J; bases not matched to a gene: 4. The CDR3 sequence is 15 residues long. The germline V gene has CDR1 MDHEN and CDR2 SYDVKM. CDR3: CASSFRGRGYNEQFF. CDR3 sequence (DNA): TGTGCCAGCAGTTTTCGCGGGAGGGGGTACAATGAGCAGTTCTTC.

The J gene is TRBJ1-2, the V gene TRBV20-1; D uncertain. Germline V gene sequence: CDR1 DFQATT, CDR2 SNEGSKA (reference sequence). V was shortened by 3 bases and J by 8 bases, with 10 bases between the two germline ends. The CDR3 has 11 amino acids. CDR3 nucleotides: TGCAGTGCTAGTATCAACGGGGGCTACACCTTC. It encodes CSASINGGYTF.

The chain uses TRBV19 and TRBJ1-3; D is ambiguous. From germline, CDR1 is LNHDA and CDR2 SQIVND (reference sequence). The CDR3 is made up of 14 amino acids. V lost 7 bases to trimming and J lost 0 bases, with 10 bases between them. In DNA form, the CDR3 reads TGTGCCAGTACGGGTCTCCTCTCTGGAAACACCATATATTTT. It encodes CASTGLLSGNTIYF.

The CDR3 nucleotides are TGTGCCAGCCAAACGTCGTTGACAACGGAAAAACTGTTTTTT. It translates to CASQTSLTTEKLFF. The gene calls are TRBV6-5 and TRBJ1-4, with unresolved D. CDR3 length equals 14 residues. V gave up 8 bases and J gave up 8 bases, with 18 bases separating them. Germline CDR1 MNHEY, CDR2 SVGAGI.

This clone was seen a single time. The chain is built from TRBV15 and TRBJ1-1; D ambiguous. V lost 0 bases and J lost 1, with 6 bases in between. Germline CDR1 and CDR2: LNHNV and YYDKDF (reference sequence). The CDR3 covers 14 residues. The CDR3 reads CATSRDHGNTEAFF. CDR3 sequence (DNA): TGTGCCACCAGCAGAGATCACGGGAACACTGAAGCTTTCTTT.

The V gene is TRBV29-1, the J gene TRBJ2-7, with TRBD1 matching over 8 bases. Germline V gene sequence: CDR1 SQVTM, CDR2 ANQGSEA. The CDR3 is 15 amino acids. Trimming cost V 1 base and J 6 bases; bases outside gene matches: 11. The CDR3 region has the DNA TGCAGCGTTGAAGGTCAGGACAGGGTAATGGGCGAGCAGTACTTC. The encoded protein is CSVEGQDRVMGEQYF.

The CDR3 sequence: CASSLGQGLYEQYF. DNA for the CDR3: TGTGCCAGCAGCCTGGGACAGGGGCTGTACGAGCAGTACTTC. The chain carries TRBV14 and TRBJ2-7; TRBD1 matches 10 bases. The CDR3 is 14 amino acids. Germline V gene lookup returns CDR1 SGHDN and CDR2 FVKESK. V lost 4 bases to trimming and J lost 4 bases; unmatched junction nucleotides: 4. The full variable domain, completed using reference TRBV14 and TRBJ2-7, is EAGVTQFPSHSVIEKGQTVTLRCDPISGHDNLYWYRRVMGKEIKFLLHFVKESKQDESGMPNNRFLAERTGGTYSTLKVQPAELEDSGVYFCASSLGQGLYEQYFGPGTRLTVT.

This rearrangement joins TRBV7-2 to TRBJ2-3; possibly TRBD2 for D (6 bases). The CDR3 is 16 residues long. The V end lost 4 bases, the J end lost 0 bases, and 14 bases lay between the germline ends. Germline CDR1 is SGHTA and CDR2 is FQGNSA. In DNA, the CDR3 is TGTGCCAGCAGCTCACCCAGCGGGCCCAGCACAGATACGCAGTATTTT. It is translated as CASSSPSGPSTDTQYF.

The chain is built from TRBV9 and TRBJ2-2, with 8 positions matching TRBD2. The V gene's germline CDR1 is SGDLS and CDR2 YYNGEE. The ends lost 0 bases at V and 0 bases at J; junction bases unmatched: 1. The CDR3 totals 16 residues. For the CDR3, the DNA is TGTGCCAGCAGCGTAGTCGGGAGGGCGAACACCGGGGAGCTGTTTTTT. Protein: CASSVVGRANTGELFF.

V usage is TRBV29-1 and J usage is TRBJ2-6; 9 bases match TRBD1. CDR1 and CDR2 from the germline V gene are SQVTM and ANQGSEA. CDR3 size: 16 residues. With V trimmed by 4 bases and J by 0 bases, 4 bases remained unmatched. The DNA for the CDR3 is TGCAGCGTTGTTGGGACAGGGACCTCTGGGGCCAACGTCCTGACTTTC. Amino acid sequence: CSVVGTGTSGANVLTF.

V gene TRBV21-1 combines with J gene TRBJ1-2. TRBV21-1 is assigned pseudogene status. The CDR3 sequence is 14 residues long. Here the CDR3 DNA reads TGTGCCAGCAGCAAAGTAGCGGGCAGCTATGGCTACACCTTC. Its protein is CASSKVAGSYGYTF.